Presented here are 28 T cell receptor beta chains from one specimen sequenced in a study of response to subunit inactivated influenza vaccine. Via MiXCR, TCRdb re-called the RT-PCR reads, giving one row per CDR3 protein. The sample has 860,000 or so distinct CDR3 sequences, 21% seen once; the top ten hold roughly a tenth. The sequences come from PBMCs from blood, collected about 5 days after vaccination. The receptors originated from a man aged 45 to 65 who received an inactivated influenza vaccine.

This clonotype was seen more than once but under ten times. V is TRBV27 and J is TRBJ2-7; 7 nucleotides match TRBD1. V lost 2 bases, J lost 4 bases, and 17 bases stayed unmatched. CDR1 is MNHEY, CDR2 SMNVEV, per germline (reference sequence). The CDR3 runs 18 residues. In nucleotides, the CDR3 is TGTGCCAGCAGTTTACGTGGAAGGGGGCGAAGGTTGGGGTACGAGCAGTACTTC. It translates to CASSLRGRGRRLGYEQYF.

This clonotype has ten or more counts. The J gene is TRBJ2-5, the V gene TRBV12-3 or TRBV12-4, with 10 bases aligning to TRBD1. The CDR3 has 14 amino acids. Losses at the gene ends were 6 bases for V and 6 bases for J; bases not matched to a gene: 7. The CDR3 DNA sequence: TGTGCCAGCAGCCACCGGGACAGGGGACAGACCCAGTACTTC. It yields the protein CASSHRDRGQTQYF.

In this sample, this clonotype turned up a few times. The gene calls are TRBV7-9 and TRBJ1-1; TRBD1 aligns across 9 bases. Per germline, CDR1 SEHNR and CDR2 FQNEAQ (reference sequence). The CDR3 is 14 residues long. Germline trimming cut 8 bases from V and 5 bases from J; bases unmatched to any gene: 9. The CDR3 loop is CASRPDRGWTEAFF. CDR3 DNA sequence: TGTGCCAGCCGCCCCGACAGGGGGTGGACTGAAGCTTTCTTT.

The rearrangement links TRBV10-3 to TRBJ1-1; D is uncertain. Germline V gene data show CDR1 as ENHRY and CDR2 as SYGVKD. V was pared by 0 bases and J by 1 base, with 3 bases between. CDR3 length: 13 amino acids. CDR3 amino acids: CAISESKNTEAFF. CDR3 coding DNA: TGTGCCATCAGTGAGTCAAAGAACACTGAAGCTTTCTTT.

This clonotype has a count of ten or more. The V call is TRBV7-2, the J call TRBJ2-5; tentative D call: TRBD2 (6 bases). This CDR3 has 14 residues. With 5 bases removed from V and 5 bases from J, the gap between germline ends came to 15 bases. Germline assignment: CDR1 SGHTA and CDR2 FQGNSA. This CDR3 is CASSPGLPGETQYF. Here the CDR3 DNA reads TGTGCCAGCAGCCCAGGACTACCCGGGGAGACCCAGTACTTC.

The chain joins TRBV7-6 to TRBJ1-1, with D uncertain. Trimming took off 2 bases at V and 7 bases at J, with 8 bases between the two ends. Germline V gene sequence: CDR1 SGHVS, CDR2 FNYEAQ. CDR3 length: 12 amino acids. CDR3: CASSLSGFEAFF. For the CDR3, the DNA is TGTGCCAGCAGCTTATCGGGGTTTGAAGCTTTCTTT.

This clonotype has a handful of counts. CDR3 in DNA: TGCGCCAGCAGCTCCAGTACACGGGGGGGAAGAGCAGATACGCAGTATTTT. Amino acid sequence: CASSSSTRGGRADTQYF. The rearrangement links TRBV5-1 to TRBJ2-3; TRBD2 matches at 8 bases. Germline trimming cut 3 bases from V and 4 bases from J; bases unmatched to any gene: 13. The CDR3 length is 17 residues. Germline CDR1 and CDR2: SGHRS and YFSETQ.

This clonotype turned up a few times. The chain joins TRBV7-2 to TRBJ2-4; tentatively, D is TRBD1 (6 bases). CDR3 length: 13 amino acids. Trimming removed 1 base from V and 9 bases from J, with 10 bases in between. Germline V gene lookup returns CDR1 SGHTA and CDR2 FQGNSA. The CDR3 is CASSLGGHIIQYF. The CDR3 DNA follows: TGTGCCAGCAGCTTAGGGGGACATATCATTCAGTACTTC.

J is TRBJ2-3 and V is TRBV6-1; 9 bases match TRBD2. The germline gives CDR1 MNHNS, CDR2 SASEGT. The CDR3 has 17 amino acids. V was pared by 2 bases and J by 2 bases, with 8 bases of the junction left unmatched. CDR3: CASSEYPAGGPTDTQYF. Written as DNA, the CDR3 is TGTGCCAGCAGTGAATATCCCGCGGGGGGGCCCACAGATACGCAGTATTTT.

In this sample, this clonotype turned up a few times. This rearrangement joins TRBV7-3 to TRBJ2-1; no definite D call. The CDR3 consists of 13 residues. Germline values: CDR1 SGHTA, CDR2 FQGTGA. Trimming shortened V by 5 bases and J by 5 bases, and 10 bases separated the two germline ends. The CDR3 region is CASSTPGHNEQFF. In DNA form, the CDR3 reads TGTGCCAGCAGCACCCCCGGCCACAATGAGCAGTTCTTC.

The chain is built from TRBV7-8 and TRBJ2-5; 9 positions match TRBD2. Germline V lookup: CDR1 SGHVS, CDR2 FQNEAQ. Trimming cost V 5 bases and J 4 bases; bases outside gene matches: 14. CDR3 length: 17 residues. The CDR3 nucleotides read TGTGCCAGCAGCCCCCAGGGCGGGAGGGCCTTCGTAGAGACCCAGTACTTC. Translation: CASSPQGGRAFVETQYF. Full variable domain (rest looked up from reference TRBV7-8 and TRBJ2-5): GAGVSQSPRYKVAKRGQDVALRCDPISGHVSLFWYQQALGQGPEFLTYFQNEAQLDKSGLPSDRFFAERPEGSVSTLKIQRTQQEDSAVYLCASSPQGGRAFVETQYFGPGTRLLVL.

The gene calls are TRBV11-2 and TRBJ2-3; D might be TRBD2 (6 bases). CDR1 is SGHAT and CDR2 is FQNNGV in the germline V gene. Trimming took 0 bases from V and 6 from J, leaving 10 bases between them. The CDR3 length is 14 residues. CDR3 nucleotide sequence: TGTGCCAGCAGCTTAGATCCAGGGAGGGATACGCAGTATTTT. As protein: CASSLDPGRDTQYF.

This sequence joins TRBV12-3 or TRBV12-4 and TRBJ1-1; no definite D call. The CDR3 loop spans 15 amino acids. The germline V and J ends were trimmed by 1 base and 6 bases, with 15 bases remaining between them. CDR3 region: CASSLVVSVNSEAFF. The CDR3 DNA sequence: TGTGCCAGCAGTTTAGTGGTATCAGTAAACTCTGAAGCTTTCTTT.

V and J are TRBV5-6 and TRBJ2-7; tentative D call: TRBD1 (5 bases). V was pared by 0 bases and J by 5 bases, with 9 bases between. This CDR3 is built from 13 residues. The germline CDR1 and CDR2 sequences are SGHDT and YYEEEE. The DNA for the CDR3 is TGTGCCAGCAGCTTGGTCCAGGGCCACGAGCAGTACTTC. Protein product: CASSLVQGHEQYF.

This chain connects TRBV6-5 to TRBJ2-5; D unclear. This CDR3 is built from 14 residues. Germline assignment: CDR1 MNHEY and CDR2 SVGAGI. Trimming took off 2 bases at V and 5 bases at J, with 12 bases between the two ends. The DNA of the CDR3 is TGTGCCAGCAGTTACACCCAGGCTCGGGAGACCCAGTACTTC. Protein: CASSYTQARETQYF.

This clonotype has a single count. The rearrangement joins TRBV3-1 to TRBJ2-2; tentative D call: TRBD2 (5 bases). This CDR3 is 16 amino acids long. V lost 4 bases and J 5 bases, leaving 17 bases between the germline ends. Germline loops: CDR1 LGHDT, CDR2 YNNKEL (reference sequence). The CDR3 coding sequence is TGTGCCAGCAGCCGGTCGGGATTGCATAGTACCGGGGAGCTGTTTTTT. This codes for CASSRSGLHSTGELFF.

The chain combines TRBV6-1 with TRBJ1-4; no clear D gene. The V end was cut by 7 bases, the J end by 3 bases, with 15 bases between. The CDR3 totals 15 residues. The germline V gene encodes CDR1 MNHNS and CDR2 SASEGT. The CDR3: CASTLRGSPNEKLFF. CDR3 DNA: TGTGCCAGCACCCTTCGCGGCAGCCCTAATGAAAAACTGTTTTTT.

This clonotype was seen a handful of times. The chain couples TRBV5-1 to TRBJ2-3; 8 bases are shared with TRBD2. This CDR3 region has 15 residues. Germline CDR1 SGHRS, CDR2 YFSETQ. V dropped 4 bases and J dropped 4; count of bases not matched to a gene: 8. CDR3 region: CASSLSGRIADTQYF. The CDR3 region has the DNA TGCGCCAGCAGCCTGAGCGGGAGAATAGCAGATACGCAGTATTTT.

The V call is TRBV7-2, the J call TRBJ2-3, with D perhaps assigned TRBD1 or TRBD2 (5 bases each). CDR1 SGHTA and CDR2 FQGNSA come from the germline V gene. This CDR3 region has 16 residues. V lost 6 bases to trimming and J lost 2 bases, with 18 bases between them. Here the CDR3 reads CASSRRPGPLTDTQYF. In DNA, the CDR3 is TGTGCCAGCAGTCGCCGACCGGGACCTCTCACAGATACGCAGTATTTT.

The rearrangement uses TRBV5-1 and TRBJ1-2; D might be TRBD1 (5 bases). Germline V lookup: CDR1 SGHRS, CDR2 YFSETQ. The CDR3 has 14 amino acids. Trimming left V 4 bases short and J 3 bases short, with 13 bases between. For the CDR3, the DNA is TGCGCCAGCAGCCCACCCATGGGGGACTATGGCTACACCTTC. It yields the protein CASSPPMGDYGYTF.

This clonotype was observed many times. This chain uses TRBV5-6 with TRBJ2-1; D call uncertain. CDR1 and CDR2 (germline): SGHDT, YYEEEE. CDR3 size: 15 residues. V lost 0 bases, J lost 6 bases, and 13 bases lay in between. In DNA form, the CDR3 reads TGTGCCAGCAGCTTGGCACGTTTTGAGACCAATGAGCAGTTCTTC. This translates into CASSLARFETNEQFF.

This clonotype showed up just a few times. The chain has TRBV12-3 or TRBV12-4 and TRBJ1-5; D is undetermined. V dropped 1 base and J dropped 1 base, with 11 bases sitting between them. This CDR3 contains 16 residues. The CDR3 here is CASSLGRSRSNQPQHF. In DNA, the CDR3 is TGTGCCAGCAGTTTAGGACGGAGTAGGAGCAATCAGCCCCAGCATTTT.

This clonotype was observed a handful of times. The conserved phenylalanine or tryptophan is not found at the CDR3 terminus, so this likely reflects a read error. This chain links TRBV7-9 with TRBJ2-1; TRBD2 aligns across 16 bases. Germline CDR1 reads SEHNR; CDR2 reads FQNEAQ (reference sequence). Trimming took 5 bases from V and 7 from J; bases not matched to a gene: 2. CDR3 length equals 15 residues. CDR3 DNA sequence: TGTGCCAGCAGCGGGACTAGCGGGGGGGCGAATGAGCAGTTCTTG. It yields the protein CASSGTSGGANEQFL.

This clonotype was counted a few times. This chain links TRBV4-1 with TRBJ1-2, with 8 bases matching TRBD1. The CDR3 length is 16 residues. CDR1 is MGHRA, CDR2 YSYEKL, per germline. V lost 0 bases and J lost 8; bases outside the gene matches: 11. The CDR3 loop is CASSQDFSGTGLGYTF. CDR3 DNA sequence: TGCGCCAGCAGCCAAGATTTTTCGGGGACAGGTCTAGGCTACACCTTC.

This chain's CDR3 is CSVAGRFTDTQYF. CDR3 bases: TGCAGCGTTGCTGGGCGGTTCACAGATACGCAGTATTTT. The chain carries TRBV29-1 and TRBJ2-3; unclear D gene. Trimming took 4 bases from V and 2 from J, leaving 10 bases between them. The CDR3 consists of 13 residues. CDR1 and CDR2 (germline): SQVTM, ANQGSEA.

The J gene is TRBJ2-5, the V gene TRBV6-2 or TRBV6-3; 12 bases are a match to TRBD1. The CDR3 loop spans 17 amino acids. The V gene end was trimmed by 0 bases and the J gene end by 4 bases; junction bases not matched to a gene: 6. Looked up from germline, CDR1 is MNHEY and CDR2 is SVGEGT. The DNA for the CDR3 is TGTGCCAGCAGTTACTCGCCGGGACAGGGGGCAATAGAGACCCAGTACTTC. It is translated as CASSYSPGQGAIETQYF.

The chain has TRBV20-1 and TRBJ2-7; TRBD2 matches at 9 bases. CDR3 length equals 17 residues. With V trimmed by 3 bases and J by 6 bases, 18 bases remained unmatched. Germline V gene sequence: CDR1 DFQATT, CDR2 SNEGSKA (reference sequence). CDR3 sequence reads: CSASGRGSSGSVGEQYF. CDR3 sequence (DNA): TGCAGTGCTAGCGGTCGAGGTAGTAGCGGGAGTGTGGGCGAGCAGTACTTC.

The DNA of the CDR3 is TGTGCCAGCAGGGGACAGGGATCGAACACCGGGGAGCTGTTTTTT. Translated, it gives CASRGQGSNTGELFF. V gene TRBV5-4 combines with J gene TRBJ2-2; 9 positions match TRBD1. The CDR3 runs to 15 residues. The V gene end was trimmed by 5 bases and the J gene end by 0 bases; junction bases not matched to a gene: 2. From germline, CDR1 is SGHNT and CDR2 YYREEE (reference sequence).